These T cell receptor beta chains were read from a single sample in a study of early T cells in non-severe SARS-CoV-2 infection. MiXCR, run by TCRdb on the 5' RACE reads, gives a single entry per CDR3 protein. The sample lists tens of thousands of distinct CDR3 sequences, roughly 12% occurring once. The specimen sequenced was whole blood. All receptors come from an adult who was a healthcare worker with PCR-confirmed SARS-CoV-2 infection or an uninfected control (not recorded which). Both conserved end residues are part of each CDR3. The D gene is left open where the match is weak. Only part of the rows carry a size: once, few, many, or a class if the clone is expanded.

NA	TRBV18	TRBJ1-1	NA	TGTGCCAGCTCCCCGGCCCCCGGCGGCACTGAAGCTTTCTTT	CASSPAPGGTEAFF
NA	TRBV5-4	TRBJ2-1	few	TGTGCCAGCAGCTCAGGGGTTGAGCAGTTCTTC	CASSSGVEQFF
TRBD2	TRBV4-3	TRBJ2-7	few	TGCGCCAGCAGCCAAGAAACTAGCGGGGCCGACTACGAGCAGTACTTC	CASSQETSGADYEQYF
TRBD2	TRBV20-1	TRBJ2-3	once	TGCAGTGCTTCGAAGACTAGCGGGGTCAGGGATACGCAGTATTTT	CSASKTSGVRDTQYF
NA	TRBV9	TRBJ2-7	NA	TGTGCCAGCAGCGAACACGGAGGGCACGAGCAGTACTTC	CASSEHGGHEQYF
TRBD2	TRBV10-3	TRBJ2-1	many	TGTGCCATCAGTGCGGGGGGGCGCGCCAGTGAGCAGTTCTTC	CAISAGGRASEQFF
NA	TRBV28	TRBJ1-2	few	TGTGCCAGCTCCGCCCCCGGCGCTCGCAACTATGGCTACACCTTC	CASSAPGARNYGYTF
NA	TRBV29-1	TRBJ2-5	few	TGCAGCGTTGTTTCGGGTGAAGAGACCCAGTACTTC	CSVVSGEETQYF
NA	TRBV9	TRBJ2-2	few	TGTGCCAGCAGCGTAGCGGGGGTGAACACCGGGGAGCTGTTTTTT	CASSVAGVNTGELFF
TRBD1	TRBV6-5	TRBJ1-1	many	TGTGCCAGCAGCCTCCTAACAACAGGGGGGGTTCGGACTGAAGCTTTCTTT	CASSLLTTGGVRTEAFF